A selection of T cell receptor beta chains follows, all from one sample in a study of OX40 agonist ivuxolimab in advanced cancers. Clones were read by immunoSEQ multiplex PCR, and TCRdb kept only the in-frame ones, dropping some. The sample gives approximately 44,000 clones, 85% to 95% of which show up once; roughly 15% is in the top ten. This sample comprised CD4+ or CD8+ T cells sorted from blood, obtained in a trial of the OX40 agonist ivuxolimab. These receptors all come from an adult with an advanced solid tumor such as melanoma, head and neck, liver or kidney cancer. The CDR3 runs from the conserved cysteine through the conserved F or W. D genes are given only for firm matches. Size is omitted from some rows. Given values are once, few, many or a class for expanded clones.

j_call,d_call,v_call,clone_size,cdr3_nt,cdr3_aa
TRBJ2-5,NA,TRBV11-3,NA,TGTGCCAGCAGCCCCTTTAACAGGCCTAAAGAGACCCAGTACTTC,CASSPFNRPKETQYF
TRBJ2-5,TRBD2,TRBV5-1,NA,TGCGCCAGCAGAGGACTAGCGGTTAGTCAAGAGACCCAGTACTTC,CASRGLAVSQETQYF
TRBJ2-7,NA,TRBV10-1,NA,TGCGCCAGCAGTGAGAGGGGTGCCTACGAGCAGTACTTC,CASSERGAYEQYF
TRBJ2-1,NA,TRBV4-2,NA,TGTGCCAGCAGCCAAATCAATGAGCAGTTCTTC,CASSQINEQFF
TRBJ1-3,NA,TRBV7-9,NA,TGTGCCAGCAGCCGACGGGGGGACGGAAACACCATATATTTT,CASSRRGDGNTIYF
TRBJ1-2,NA,TRBV19,NA,TGTGCCAGTAGGATTGGGCTGGATGGCTACACCTTC,CASRIGLDGYTF
TRBJ2-1,TRBD1,TRBV15,NA,TGTGCCACCAGCCACGGGGACAGGGGGACATACAATGAGCAGTTCTTC,CATSHGDRGTYNEQFF
TRBJ2-3,NA,TRBV30,NA,TGTGCCTGGAGTGTACTAGGAGATACGCAGTATTTT,CAWSVLGDTQYF
TRBJ2-7,TRBD1,TRBV2,NA,TGTGCCAGCATTCGGGACAGCTCCTCCTACGAGCAGTACTTC,CASIRDSSSYEQYF
TRBJ1-5,NA,TRBV28,NA,TGTGCCAGCAGTCCGGAGGGGTTAGTTGATCAGCCCCAGCATTTT,CASSPEGLVDQPQHF
TRBJ2-2,TRBD2,TRBV6-4,once,TGTGCCAGCAGTGAAACGGGACTAGATACCGGGGAGCTGTTTTTT,CASSETGLDTGELFF
TRBJ2-7,NA,TRBV2,NA,TGTGCCAGCAGTGATCCCCGGGACGGGGCCTACGAGCAGTACTTC,CASSDPRDGAYEQYF
TRBJ2-7,TRBD2,TRBV27,NA,TGTGCCAGCAGTTTAAGCGGGGGGGTATACTACGAGCAGTACTTC,CASSLSGGVYYEQYF
TRBJ1-3,TRBD1,TRBV14,once,TGTGCCAGCAGCCAGCCGGGACAGTCGAACACCATATATTTT,CASSQPGQSNTIYF
TRBJ2-1,TRBD2,TRBV19,NA,TGTGCCAGTAGTATGGGGACTAGCGGCGACAATGAGCAGTTCTTC,CASSMGTSGDNEQFF
TRBJ2-1,NA,TRBV4-1,NA,TGCGCCAGCAGCCAAGAACAGGTTGTGTACAATGAGCAGTTCTTC,CASSQEQVVYNEQFF
TRBJ2-7,TRBD1,TRBV29-1,NA,TGCAGCGTCAAAGTAGGACGGGACAGGTTCTACGAGCAGTACTTC,CSVKVGRDRFYEQYF
TRBJ1-2,NA,TRBV28,NA,TGTGCCAGCAGCGACCCGAGCCTCTATGGCTACACCTTC,CASSDPSLYGYTF
TRBJ2-1,TRBD1,TRBV27,few,TGTGCCAGCAGTACTCGAGACAGGGGGGCCTACAATGAGCAGTTCTTC,CASSTRDRGAYNEQFF
TRBJ2-7,NA,TRBV2,NA,TGTGCCAGCAGTGAAAGGACAGTTATATCCTACGAGCAGTACTTC,CASSERTVISYEQYF
TRBJ1-4,NA,TRBV28,NA,TGTGCCAGCAGCTCCCTCTTGGGGGCAACTAATGAAAAACTGTTTTTT,CASSSLLGATNEKLFF
TRBJ1-4,NA,TRBV28,NA,TGTGCCAGCAGTTTGGGTACGGTGGTTGTGAATGAAAAACTGTTTTTT,CASSLGTVVVNEKLFF
TRBJ2-1,TRBD2,TRBV5-1,NA,TGCGCCAGCAGCCCGTTGGGTAGCGGGGTAAATGAGCAGTTCTTC,CASSPLGSGVNEQFF
TRBJ2-3,TRBD2,TRBV27,NA,TGTGCCAGCAGCGAGCGGGAGGGCTATGATACGCAGTATTTT,CASSEREGYDTQYF
TRBJ1-2,NA,TRBV9,NA,TGTGCCAGCAGCCCTCACGGAGGGATCCCGTTCTATGGCTACACCTTC,CASSPHGGIPFYGYTF
TRBJ2-3,TRBD1,TRBV4-1,NA,TGCGCCAGCAGACCGGGACAGGGACCCACAGATACGCAGTATTTT,CASRPGQGPTDTQYF
TRBJ1-5,NA,TRBV5-8,NA,TGTGCCAGCAGCTCTATAGCCTATAGCAATCAGCCCCAGCATTTT,CASSSIAYSNQPQHF
TRBJ2-7,NA,TRBV19,NA,TGTGCCAGTATGACCGGGACCTACGAGCAGTACTTC,CASMTGTYEQYF
TRBJ1-1,NA,TRBV5-4,NA,TGTGCCAGCAGCTCTCAGGGGTTGAACACTGAAGCTTTCTTT,CASSSQGLNTEAFF
TRBJ2-7,NA,TRBV27,NA,TGTGCCAGCAGTTTACTGGACGGGCCCTACGAGCAGTACTTC,CASSLLDGPYEQYF
TRBJ2-3,TRBD2,TRBV5-6,NA,TGTGCCAGCAGCTTGAGCGGGGATAGCGATACGCAGTATTTT,CASSLSGDSDTQYF
TRBJ2-7,NA,TRBV28,once,TGTGCCAGCAGTTTATTAGCCTCCGAGCAGTACTTC,CASSLLASEQYF
TRBJ2-1,NA,TRBV2,NA,TGTGCCAGCAGTGGCGGGACTGTTTCCTACAATGAGCAGTTCTTC,CASSGGTVSYNEQFF
TRBJ2-5,NA,TRBV6-6,NA,TGTGCCAGCAGTTCCACATGGAGCCGGCCCCAAGAGACCCAGTACTTC,CASSSTWSRPQETQYF
TRBJ2-3,TRBD1,TRBV4-3,NA,TGCGCCAGCAGCCAAGATCTTACCGGGACAGTCCTAAGAAGCACAGATACGCAGTATTTT,CASSQDLTGTVLRSTDTQYF
TRBJ1-3,NA,TRBV23-1,NA,TGCGCCAACGAGGGAACGGGCCCCGGGGGAAACACCATATATTTT,CANEGTGPGGNTIYF
TRBJ2-3,NA,TRBV18,NA,TGTGCCAGCTCACCGTATTCCACAGATACGCAGTATTTT,CASSPYSTDTQYF
TRBJ1-1,TRBD1,TRBV6-5,NA,TGTGCCAGCAGTTACCAGGGGGCAAGGGCTGAAGCTTTCTTT,CASSYQGARAEAFF
TRBJ2-6,NA,TRBV27,NA,TGTGCCAGCAGTCCCCTAGAACCAGGGTCCTACGTCCTGACTTTC,CASSPLEPGSYVLTF
TRBJ2-1,TRBD2,TRBV29-1,NA,TGCAGCGTTGAGGGGGTAGCGGGAGGTGGGAATGAGCAGTTCTTC,CSVEGVAGGGNEQFF
TRBJ2-1,NA,TRBV5-5,NA,TGTGCCAGCAGCTTCCGGGACTGGGAAAGCAATGAGCAGTTCTTC,CASSFRDWESNEQFF
TRBJ2-3,TRBD2,TRBV4-2,NA,TGTGCCAGCAGCCAAATGTTACTAGCGGCGACTACAGATACGCAGTATTTT,CASSQMLLAATTDTQYF
TRBJ2-5,NA,TRBV2,once,TGTGCCAGCAGGACCAACCCCGGGACGCACCAAGAGACCCAGTACTTC,CASRTNPGTHQETQYF
TRBJ1-1,NA,TRBV27,few,TGTGCCAGCAGTAGGGGGGGCACTGAAGCTTTCTTT,CASSRGGTEAFF
TRBJ2-3,NA,TRBV19,NA,TGTGCCAGTAGTATGGTCCCAGACACAGATACGCAGTATTTT,CASSMVPDTDTQYF
TRBJ2-1,TRBD2,TRBV9,NA,TGTGCCAGCAGCGTCTTCGAGTTAGCGGGAGGGTCTTACAATGAGCAGTTCTTC,CASSVFELAGGSYNEQFF
TRBJ2-3,NA,TRBV12-1,NA,TGTGCCAGCAGCTTTGGCCTTTCGACGGGAGTGAGGGGTACGCAGTATTTT,CASSFGLSTGVRGTQYF
TRBJ2-3,TRBD2,TRBV28,NA,TGTGCCAGCTGGAGTAGCGGGAGCACAGATACGCAGTATTTT,CASWSSGSTDTQYF
TRBJ1-4,NA,TRBV27,NA,TGTGCCAGCAGTTTATTATTCCTCCCAGGGGAAGGAGCTAATGAAAAACTGTTTTTT,CASSLLFLPGEGANEKLFF
TRBJ2-7,NA,TRBV28,once,TGTGCCAGCAGAATATCGGACGGATACGAGCAGTACTTC,CASRISDGYEQYF
TRBJ1-5,NA,TRBV5-5,NA,TGTGCCAGCAGCTTGACAGGGAAGGCTCAGCCCCAGCATTTT,CASSLTGKAQPQHF
TRBJ2-3,TRBD1,TRBV7-8,NA,TGTGCCAGCAGCTCAGGACAGGGCTTTGCAGATACGCAGTATTTT,CASSSGQGFADTQYF
TRBJ2-3,TRBD1,TRBV13,NA,TGTGCCAGCAGCTTAGGGGACAGGGAGAAAGATACGCAGTATTTT,CASSLGDREKDTQYF
TRBJ1-1,NA,TRBV2,NA,TGTGCCAGCAAGGGGCTCTCCACGGGAACTGAAGCTTTCTTT,CASKGLSTGTEAFF
TRBJ2-3,NA,TRBV28,NA,TGTGCCAGCAGTTTATTTTCGAGTACGCAGTATTTT,CASSLFSSTQYF